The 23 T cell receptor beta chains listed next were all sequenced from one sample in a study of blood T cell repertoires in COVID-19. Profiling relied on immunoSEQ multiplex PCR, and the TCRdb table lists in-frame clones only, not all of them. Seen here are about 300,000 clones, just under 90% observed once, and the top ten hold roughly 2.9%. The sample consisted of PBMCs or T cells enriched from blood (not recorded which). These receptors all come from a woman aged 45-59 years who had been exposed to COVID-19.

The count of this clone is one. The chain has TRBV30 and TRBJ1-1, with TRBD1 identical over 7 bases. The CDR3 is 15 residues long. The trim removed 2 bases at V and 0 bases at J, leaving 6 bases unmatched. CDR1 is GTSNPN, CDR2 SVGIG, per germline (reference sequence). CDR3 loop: CAWSPFGQVNTEAFF. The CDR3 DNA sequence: TGTGCCTGGAGTCCCTTCGGACAGGTGAACACTGAAGCTTTCTTT.

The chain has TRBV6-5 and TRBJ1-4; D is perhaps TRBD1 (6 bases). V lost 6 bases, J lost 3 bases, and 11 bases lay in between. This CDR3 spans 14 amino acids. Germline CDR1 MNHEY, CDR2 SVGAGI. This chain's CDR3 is CASSRRGSNEKLFF. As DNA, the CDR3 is TGTGCCAGCAGCCGCAGGGGTTCTAATGAAAAACTGTTTTTT.

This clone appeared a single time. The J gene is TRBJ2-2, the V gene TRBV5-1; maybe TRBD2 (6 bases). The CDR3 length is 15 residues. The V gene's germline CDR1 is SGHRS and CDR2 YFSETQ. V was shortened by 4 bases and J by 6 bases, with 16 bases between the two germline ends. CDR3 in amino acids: CASSEGGTLAGELFF. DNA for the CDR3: TGCGCCAGCAGCGAAGGAGGGACGCTAGCCGGGGAGCTGTTTTTT.

The CDR3 DNA reads TGTGCCAGCAGCCAAGGCCAGGGGAGCAACGAGCAGTACTTC. Amino acids: CASSQGQGSNEQYF. The chain recombines TRBV3-1 (or the pseudogene TRBV3-2) with TRBJ2-7; the D gene is possibly TRBD1 (6 bases). The germline V gene has CDR1 LGHDT and CDR2 YNNKEL (reference sequence). CDR3 length equals 14 residues. The V gene lost 1 base and the J gene lost 5 bases, with 12 bases spanning the gap.

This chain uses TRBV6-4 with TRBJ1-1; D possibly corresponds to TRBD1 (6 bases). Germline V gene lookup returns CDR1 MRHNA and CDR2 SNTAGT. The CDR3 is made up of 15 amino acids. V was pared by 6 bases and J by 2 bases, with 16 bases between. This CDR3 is CASSADWGLNTEAFF. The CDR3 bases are TGTGCCAGCAGCGCCGATTGGGGGCTAAACACTGAAGCTTTCTTT.

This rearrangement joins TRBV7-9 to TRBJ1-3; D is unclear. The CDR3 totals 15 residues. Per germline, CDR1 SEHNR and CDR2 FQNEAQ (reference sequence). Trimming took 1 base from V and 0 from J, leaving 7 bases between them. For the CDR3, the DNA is TGTGCCAGCAGCTTAGGGCCTAGCTCTGGAAACACCATATATTTT. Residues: CASSLGPSSGNTIYF.

CDR3 sequence (DNA): TGTGCCATCAGTGGGACAGGGTCTATGGAGACCCAGTACTTC. Translated, it gives CAISGTGSMETQYF. The chain has TRBV10-3 and TRBJ2-5; TRBD1 matches 8 bases. With 4 bases clipped from V and 5 bases from J, the junction kept 6 bases outside the gene matches. The CDR3 contains 14 residues. Germline CDR1 ENHRY, CDR2 SYGVKD.

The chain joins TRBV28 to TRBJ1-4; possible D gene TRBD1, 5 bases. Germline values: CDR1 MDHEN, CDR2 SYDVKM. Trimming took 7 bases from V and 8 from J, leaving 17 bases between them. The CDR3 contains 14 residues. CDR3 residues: CASIPRGFREKLFF. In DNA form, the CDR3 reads TGTGCCAGCATTCCAAGGGGCTTCAGGGAAAAACTGTTTTTT.

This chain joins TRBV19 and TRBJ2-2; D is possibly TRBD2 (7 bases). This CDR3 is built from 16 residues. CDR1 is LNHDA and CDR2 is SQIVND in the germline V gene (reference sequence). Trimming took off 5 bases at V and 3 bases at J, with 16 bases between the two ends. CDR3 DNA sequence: TGTGCCAGTAGTCAGTGGGGGGGCGCGGACACCGGGGAGCTGTTTTTT. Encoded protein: CASSQWGGADTGELFF.

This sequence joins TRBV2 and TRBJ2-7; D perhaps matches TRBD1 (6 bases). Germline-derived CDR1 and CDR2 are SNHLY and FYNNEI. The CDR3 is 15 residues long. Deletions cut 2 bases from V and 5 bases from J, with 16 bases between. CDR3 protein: CASSERQGRADEQYF. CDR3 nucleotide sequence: TGTGCCAGCAGTGAAAGGCAGGGGCGGGCGGACGAGCAGTACTTC.

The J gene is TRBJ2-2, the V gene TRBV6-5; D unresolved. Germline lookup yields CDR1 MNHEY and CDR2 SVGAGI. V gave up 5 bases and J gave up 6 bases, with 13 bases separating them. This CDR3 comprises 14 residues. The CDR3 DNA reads TGTGCCAGCAGTCCGCAAATACTGGCCGGGGAGCTGTTTTTT. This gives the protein CASSPQILAGELFF.

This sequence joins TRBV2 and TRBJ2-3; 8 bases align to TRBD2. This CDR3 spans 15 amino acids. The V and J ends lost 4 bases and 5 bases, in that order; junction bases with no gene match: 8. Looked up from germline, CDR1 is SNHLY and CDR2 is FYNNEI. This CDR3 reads CASSAGGGLGDTQYF. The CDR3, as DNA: TGTGCCAGCAGTGCCGGCGGGGGGCTGGGAGATACGCAGTATTTT.

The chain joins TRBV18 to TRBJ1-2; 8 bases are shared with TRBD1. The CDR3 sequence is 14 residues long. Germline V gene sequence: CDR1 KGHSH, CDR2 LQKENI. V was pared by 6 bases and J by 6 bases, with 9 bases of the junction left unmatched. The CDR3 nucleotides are TGTGCCAGCTCGGGGGGGACAGGAACCCATGGCTACACCTTC. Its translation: CASSGGTGTHGYTF.

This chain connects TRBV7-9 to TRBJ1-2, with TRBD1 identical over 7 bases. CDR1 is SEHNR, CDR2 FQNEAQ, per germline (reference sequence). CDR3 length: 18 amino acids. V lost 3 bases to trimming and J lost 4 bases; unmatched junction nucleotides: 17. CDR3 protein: CASSFRPGQILRGYGYTF. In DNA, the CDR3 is TGTGCCAGCAGCTTCCGTCCGGGACAGATCCTTCGTGGCTATGGCTACACCTTC.

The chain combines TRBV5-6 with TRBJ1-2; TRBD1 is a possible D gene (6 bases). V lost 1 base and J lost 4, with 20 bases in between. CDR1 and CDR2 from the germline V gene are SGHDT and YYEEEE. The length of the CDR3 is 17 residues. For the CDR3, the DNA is TGTGCCAGCAGCTTGAGGGCAGGGAGGGGGACTACCTATGGCTACACCTTC. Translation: CASSLRAGRGTTYGYTF.

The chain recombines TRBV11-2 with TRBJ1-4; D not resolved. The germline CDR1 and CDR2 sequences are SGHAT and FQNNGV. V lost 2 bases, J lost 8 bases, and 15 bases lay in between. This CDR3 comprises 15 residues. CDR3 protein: CASSLTTLVSEKLFF. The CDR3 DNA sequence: TGTGCCAGCAGCTTAACAACCCTGGTTAGCGAAAAACTGTTTTTT. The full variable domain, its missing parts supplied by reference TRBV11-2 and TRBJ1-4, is EAGVAQSPRYKIIEKRQSVAFWCNPISGHATLYWYQQILGQGPKLLIQFQNNGVVDDSQLPKDRFSAERLKGVDSTLKIQPAKLEDSAVYLCASSLTTLVSEKLFFGSGTQLSVL.

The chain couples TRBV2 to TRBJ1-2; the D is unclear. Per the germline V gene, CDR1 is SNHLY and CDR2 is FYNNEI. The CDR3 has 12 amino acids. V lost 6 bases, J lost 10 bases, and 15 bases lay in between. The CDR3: CASRGSGADYTF. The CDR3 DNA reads TGTGCCAGCAGGGGGAGCGGTGCCGACTACACCTTC.

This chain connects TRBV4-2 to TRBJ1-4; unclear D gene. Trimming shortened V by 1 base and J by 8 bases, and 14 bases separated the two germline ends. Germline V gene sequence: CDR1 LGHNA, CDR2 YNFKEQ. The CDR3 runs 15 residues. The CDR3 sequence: CASSQGVEVKEKLFF. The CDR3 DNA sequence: TGTGCCAGCAGCCAAGGCGTCGAGGTCAAGGAAAAACTGTTTTTT.

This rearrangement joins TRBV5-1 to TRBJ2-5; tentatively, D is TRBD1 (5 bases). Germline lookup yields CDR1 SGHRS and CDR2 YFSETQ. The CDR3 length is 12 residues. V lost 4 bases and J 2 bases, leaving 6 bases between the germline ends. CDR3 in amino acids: CASSRQQETQYF. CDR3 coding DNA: TGCGCCAGCAGCAGACAGCAAGAGACCCAGTACTTC.

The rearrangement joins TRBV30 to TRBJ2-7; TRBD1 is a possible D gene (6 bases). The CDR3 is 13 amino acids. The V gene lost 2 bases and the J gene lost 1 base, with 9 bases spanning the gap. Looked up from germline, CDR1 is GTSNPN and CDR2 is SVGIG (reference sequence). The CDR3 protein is CAWSNRVSYEQYF. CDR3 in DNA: TGTGCCTGGAGTAACAGGGTTTCCTACGAGCAGTACTTC.

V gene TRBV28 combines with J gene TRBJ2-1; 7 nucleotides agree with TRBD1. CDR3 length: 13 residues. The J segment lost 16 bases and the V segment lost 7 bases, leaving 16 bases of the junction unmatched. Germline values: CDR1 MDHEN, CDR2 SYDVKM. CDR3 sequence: CASTQRQRTGAFF. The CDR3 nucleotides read TGTGCCAGCACCCAGAGGCAGAGGACAGGCGCCTTCTTC.

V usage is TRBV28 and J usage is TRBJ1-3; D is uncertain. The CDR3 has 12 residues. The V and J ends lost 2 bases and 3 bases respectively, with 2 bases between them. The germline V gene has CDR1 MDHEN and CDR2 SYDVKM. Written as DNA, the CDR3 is TGTGCCAGCAGTTTACTTGGAAACACCATATATTTT. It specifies CASSLLGNTIYF. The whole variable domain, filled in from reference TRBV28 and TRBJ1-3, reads DVKVTQSSRYLVKRTGEKVFLECVQDMDHENMFWYRQDPGLGLRLIYFSYDVKMKEKGDIPEGYSVSREKKERFSLILESASTNQTSMYLCASSLLGNTIYFGEGSWLTVV.

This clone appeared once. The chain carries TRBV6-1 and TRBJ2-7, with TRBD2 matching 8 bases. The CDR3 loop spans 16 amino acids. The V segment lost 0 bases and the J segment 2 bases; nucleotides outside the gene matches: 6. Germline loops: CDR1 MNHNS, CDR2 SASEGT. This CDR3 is CASSEAPGGGPYEQYF. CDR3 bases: TGTGCCAGCAGTGAAGCGCCCGGGGGGGGACCCTACGAGCAGTACTTC.